A single sample gave rise to the 9 T cell receptor beta chains below, sequenced in a study of cytomegalovirus exposure and HLA in healthy donors. The PCR ran on 60 Vbeta and 13 Jbeta primers. Data came from immunoSEQ multiplex PCR; TCRdb stores just in-frame clones and leaves some out. This repertoire shows approximately 200,000 clones, more than 65% found once; its top ten account for under 7%. Sequenced material: PBMCs. The source of these receptors is a woman aged 30 to 39 in good health and CMV-seropositive.

This chain uses TRBV5-6 with TRBJ2-7; D is undetermined. The CDR3 extends over 12 amino acids. Germline CDR1 SGHDT, CDR2 YYEEEE. Deletions cut 2 bases from V and 3 bases from J, with 6 bases between. In DNA, the CDR3 is TGTGCCAGCAGCTTAACAGACTACGAGCAGTACTTC. Translated, it gives CASSLTDYEQYF.

V gene TRBV18 combines with J gene TRBJ2-2; D ambiguous. Trimming pared 1 base from V and 0 bases from J, leaving 12 bases between. The V gene's germline CDR1 is KGHSH and CDR2 LQKENI. The CDR3 runs to 17 residues. DNA for the CDR3: TGTGCCAGCTCACCACAACGTAGAGTAGCGAACACCGGGGAGCTGTTTTTT. Protein: CASSPQRRVANTGELFF.

The chain carries TRBV6-6 and TRBJ1-2, with TRBD1 matching 8 bases. The trim removed 5 bases at V and 5 bases at J, leaving 13 bases unmatched. Germline CDR1 reads MNHNY; CDR2 reads SVGAGI (reference sequence). This CDR3 is built from 16 residues. The CDR3 spells CASSHRGQGLWYGYTF. Written as DNA, the CDR3 is TGTGCCAGCAGTCACAGAGGACAGGGACTATGGTATGGCTACACCTTC.

This clone was counted a single time. The chain employs TRBV18 and TRBJ2-7; TRBD1 agrees at 8 bases. V was pared by 3 bases and J by 3 bases, with 7 bases of the junction left unmatched. This CDR3 has 15 amino acids. Germline loops: CDR1 KGHSH, CDR2 LQKENI. CDR3 residues: CASSPRQGNYYEQYF. The CDR3 DNA reads TGTGCCAGCTCACCCCGACAGGGGAATTACTACGAGCAGTACTTC.

This clone appeared a few times. The chain links TRBV28 to TRBJ2-7; weak D call: TRBD1 (5 bases). This CDR3 has 16 amino acids. CDR1 MDHEN and CDR2 SYDVKM come from the germline V gene. V was cut by 6 bases and J by 7 bases, with 25 bases left in between. CDR3 sequence: CASSSPQAAGAREQYF. The DNA of the CDR3 is TGTGCCAGCAGCTCCCCGCAGGCCGCTGGGGCGAGGGAGCAGTACTTC.

The CDR3 sequence: CASSHNSQSSYEQYF. The CDR3 DNA reads TGCGCCAGCAGCCATAACAGCCAAAGCTCCTACGAGCAGTACTTC. This rearrangement joins TRBV4-1 to TRBJ2-7, with no clear D. Germline V lookup: CDR1 MGHRA, CDR2 YSYEKL. The CDR3 spans 15 residues. V was trimmed by 3 bases and J by 0 bases, leaving 12 bases between them.

This clone was observed a handful of times. The chain uses TRBV10-2 and TRBJ1-1, with D hard to call. The CDR3 runs to 14 residues. Germline V lookup: CDR1 WSHSY, CDR2 SAAADI. Trimming pared 10 bases from V and 1 base from J, leaving 16 bases between. In DNA, the CDR3 is TGCGCCACCTTCCATGGTTCGGGGAACACTGAAGCTTTCTTT. Amino acid sequence: CATFHGSGNTEAFF.

The rearrangement uses TRBV28 and TRBJ2-1, with 10 bases identical to TRBD2. CDR1 and CDR2 (germline): MDHEN, SYDVKM. The CDR3 is 17 amino acids. V trimming: 3 bases; J trimming: 2 bases; junction bases outside the gene matches: 7. The CDR3 DNA sequence: TGTGCCAGCAGTTTTCCGGCTAGCGGGAGTACCTACAATGAGCAGTTCTTC. It translates to CASSFPASGSTYNEQFF. The full variable domain, in which reference TRBV28 and TRBJ2-1 provide the parts outside the CDR3, is DVKVTQSSRYLVKRTGEKVFLECVQDMDHENMFWYRQDPGLGLRLIYFSYDVKMKEKGDIPEGYSVSREKKERFSLILESASTNQTSMYLCASSFPASGSTYNEQFFGPGTRLTVL.

V gene TRBV6-1 combines with J gene TRBJ1-5; a possible D gene is TRBD1 (5 bases). Trimming pared 6 bases from V and 0 bases from J, leaving 12 bases between. The length of the CDR3 is 15 residues. Germline CDR1 MNHNS, CDR2 SASEGT. The DNA for the CDR3 is TGTGCCAGCAGGCCTACAGGAGATAGCAATCAGCCCCAGCATTTT. Its translation: CASRPTGDSNQPQHF.